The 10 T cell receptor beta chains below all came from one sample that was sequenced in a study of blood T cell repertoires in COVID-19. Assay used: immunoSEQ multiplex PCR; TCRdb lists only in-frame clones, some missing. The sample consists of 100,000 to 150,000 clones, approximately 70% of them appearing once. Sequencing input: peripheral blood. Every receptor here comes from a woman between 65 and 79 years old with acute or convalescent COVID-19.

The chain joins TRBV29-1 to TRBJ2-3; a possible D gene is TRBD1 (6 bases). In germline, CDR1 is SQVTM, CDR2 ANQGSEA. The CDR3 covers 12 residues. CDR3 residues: CSTGTRADTQYF. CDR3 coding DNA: TGCAGTACCGGGACAAGGGCAGATACGCAGTATTTT.

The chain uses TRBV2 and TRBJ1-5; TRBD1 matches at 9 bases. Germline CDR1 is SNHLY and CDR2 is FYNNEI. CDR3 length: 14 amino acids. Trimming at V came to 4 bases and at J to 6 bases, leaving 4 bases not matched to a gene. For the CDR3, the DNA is TGTGCCAGCAGTGGGGACAGGGAGATTCAGCCCCAGCATTTT. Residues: CASSGDREIQPQHF.

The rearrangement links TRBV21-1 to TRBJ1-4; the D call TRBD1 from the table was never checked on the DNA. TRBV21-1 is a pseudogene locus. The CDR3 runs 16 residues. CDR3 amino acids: CASSKGANSTNEKLFF. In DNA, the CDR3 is TGTGCCAGCAGCAAGGGGGCCAACTCAACTAATGAAAAACTGTTTTTT.

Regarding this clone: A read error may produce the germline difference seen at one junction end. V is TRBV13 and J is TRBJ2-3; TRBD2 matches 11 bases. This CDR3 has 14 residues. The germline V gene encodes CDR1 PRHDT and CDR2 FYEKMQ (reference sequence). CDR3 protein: CTSLPTSGANTQYF. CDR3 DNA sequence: TGTACCAGCCTACCGACTAGCGGGGCTAATACGCAGTATTTT. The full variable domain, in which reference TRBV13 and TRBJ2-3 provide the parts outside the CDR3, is AAGVIQSPRHLIKEKRETATLKCYPIPRHDTVYWYQQGPGQDPQFLISFYEKMQSDKGSIPDRFSAQQFSDYHSELNMSSLELGDSALYFCTSLPTSGANTQYFGPGTRLTVL.

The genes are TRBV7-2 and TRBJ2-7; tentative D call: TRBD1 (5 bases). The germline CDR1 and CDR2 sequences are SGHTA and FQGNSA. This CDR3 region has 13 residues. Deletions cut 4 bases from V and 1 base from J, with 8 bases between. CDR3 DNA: TGTGCCAGCAGCTCACAGGCGTCCTACGAGCAGTACTTC. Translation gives CASSSQASYEQYF.

CDR3 bases: TGCAGTGTGGCGGGAGTTGGGACCCAGTACTTC. Translating it yields CSVAGVGTQYF. This chain joins TRBV20-1 and TRBJ2-5; 7 bases match TRBD2. Losses at the gene ends were 7 bases for V and 7 bases for J; bases not matched to a gene: 6. Germline CDR1 reads DFQATT; CDR2 reads SNEGSKA (reference sequence). The CDR3 is 11 amino acids.

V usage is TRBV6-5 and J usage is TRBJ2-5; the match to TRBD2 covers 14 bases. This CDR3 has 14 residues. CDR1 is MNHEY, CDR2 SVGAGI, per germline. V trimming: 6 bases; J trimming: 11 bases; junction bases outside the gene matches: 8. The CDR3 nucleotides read TGTGCCAGCAGGGCCGGGACTAGCGGGGGATGGCAGTACTTC. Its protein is CASRAGTSGGWQYF.

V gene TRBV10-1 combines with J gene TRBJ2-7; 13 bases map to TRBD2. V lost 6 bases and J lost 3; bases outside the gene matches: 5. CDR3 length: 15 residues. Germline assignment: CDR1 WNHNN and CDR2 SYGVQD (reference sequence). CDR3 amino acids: CASSSGLAGDYEQYF. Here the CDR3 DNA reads TGCGCCAGCAGCAGTGGACTAGCGGGAGACTACGAGCAGTACTTC.

CDR3 in DNA: TGTGCCAGTAGTTTCGACAGGGGCCGTGGCGAGCAGTACTTC. It translates to CASSFDRGRGEQYF. The chain is built from TRBV19 and TRBJ2-7; 8 bases match TRBD1. The CDR3 length is 14 residues. From germline, CDR1 is LNHDA and CDR2 SQIVND (reference sequence). V lost 5 bases, J lost 6 bases, and 9 bases stayed unmatched. Full variable domain (outside the CDR3, taken from reference TRBV19 and TRBJ2-7): DGGITQSPKYLFRKEGQNVTLSCEQNLNHDAMYWYRQDPGQGLRLIYYSQIVNDFQKGDIAEGYSVSREKKESFPLTVTSAQKNPTAFYLCASSFDRGRGEQYFGPGTRLTVT.

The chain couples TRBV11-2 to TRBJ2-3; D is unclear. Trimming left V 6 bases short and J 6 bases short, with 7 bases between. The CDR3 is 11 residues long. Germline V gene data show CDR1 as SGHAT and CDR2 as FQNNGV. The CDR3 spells CASSPQDTQYF. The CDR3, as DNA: TGTGCCAGCAGTCCTCAGGATACGCAGTATTTT.